This TCR beta chain was captured in a study of T cell changes during pregnancy in multiple sclerosis (dated by TCRdb to the late 2010s). At the level of the whole study: The study examined how the T cell repertoire changed over the course of pregnancy in women with multiple sclerosis.

The protocol used for the library was the immunoSEQ multiplex PCR assay. TCRdb retrieved this table from immuneACCESS and kept in-frame rearrangements only. Not all clones are present; in checked studies, unresolved V genes account for under half, and no reason is known for the remainder. In this sample the table shows tens of thousands of clones, 70% to 90% of which occur a single time. Jointly, the top ten make up approximately 8.3% of the sample. The germline V gene yields SGHVS for CDR1 and FQNEAQ for CDR2. Trimming costs V 5 bases and J 4 bases, and their ends lie 24 bases apart. From cysteine to phenylalanine, the CDR3 is 18 amino acids long. Only CDR3 DNA is held: 54 bases, read in frame from base 1. On this clone: Its cognate antigen has yet to be identified. Base qualities are not recorded, but no much larger clone differs from it by a single base.

Sample: CD8+ T cells from peripheral blood mononuclear cells, taken after pregnancy. The source is a female donor with multiple sclerosis, enrolled in a pregnancy study. The chain couples TRBV7-8 to TRBJ2-1; possibly the D gene is TRBD1, per 6 matching bases. At the DNA level, the sequence is TGTGCCAGCAGCCACGGTATGTCAGGGGCCCCTGGGTACAATGAGCAGTTCTTC. This yields the protein CASSHGMSGAPGYNEQFF.